The 17 T cell receptor beta chains reported below all come from one sample, sequenced in a study of monozygotic twins with inflammatory bowel disease. TCRdb derives one entry per CDR3 protein from the 5' RACE reads, leaving out DNA. This repertoire includes about 380,000 distinct CDR3 sequences. Sequencing was carried out using blood. Receptors originate from a human donor with ulcerative colitis or Crohn's disease, or a healthy co-twin of an affected twin (not recorded which).

This sequence joins TRBV7-2 and TRBJ2-3; TCRdb's assignment of TRBD2 cannot be checked, as there is no DNA. From germline, CDR1 is SGHTA and CDR2 FQGNSA. The CDR3 contains 16 residues. CDR3 sequence: CASSRTSGGLTDTQYF.

This rearrangement joins TRBV5-5 to TRBJ2-3; no DNA is available, so the TRBD1 call from TCRdb remains unchecked. This CDR3 has 16 amino acids. CDR1 is SGHKS and CDR2 is YYEKEE in the germline V gene (reference sequence). The CDR3 is CASSLGWPQYTDTQYF.

J is TRBJ1-2 and V is TRBV12-3 or TRBV12-4. This CDR3 spans 12 amino acids. The CDR3 is CASNRQGIGYTF.

The chain recombines TRBV4-2 with TRBJ2-1; TCRdb selects TRBD1, and the lack of DNA leaves this call unchecked. There are 15 residues in the CDR3. Per germline, CDR1 LGHNA and CDR2 YNFKEQ. The CDR3 loop is CASSKSEQGFNEQFF.

The chain couples TRBV7-9 to TRBJ1-6; TCRdb indicates TRBD1, and absent DNA this call remains unverified. The CDR3 is 15 residues long. Germline lookup yields CDR1 SEHNR and CDR2 FQNEAQ (reference sequence). The CDR3 is CASSSPQGTNSPLHF.

The chain combines TRBV2 with TRBJ2-3; with no DNA, the TCRdb D assignment of TRBD1 cannot be verified. The CDR3 has 15 amino acids. Germline assignment: CDR1 SNHLY and CDR2 FYNNEI. The CDR3 sequence: CASQKERGRTDTQYF.

This chain joins TRBV6-2 or TRBV6-3 and TRBJ2-1; as DNA is missing, the TRBD2 call by TCRdb cannot be tested. This CDR3 has 17 residues. From germline, CDR1 is MNHEY and CDR2 SVGEGT. This chain's CDR3 is CASKGLAGFSSYNEQFF.

The V call is TRBV9, the J call TRBJ2-1; TCRdb names TRBD1, which stays unverified in the absence of DNA. Germline lookup yields CDR1 SGDLS and CDR2 YYNGEE. The length of the CDR3 is 15 residues. This chain's CDR3 is CASSVAGDSYNEQFF.

V is TRBV6-5 and J is TRBJ1-6; with no DNA, the TCRdb D assignment of TRBD1 cannot be verified. CDR3 length: 16 amino acids. CDR1 and CDR2 from the germline V gene are MNHEY and SVGAGI. The CDR3 reads CASSWDRGSYNSPLHF.

CDR3 sequence: CASSQHRDQPQHF. The chain couples TRBV4-3 to TRBJ1-5; there is no DNA to check the TCRdb D call of TRBD1. The CDR3 consists of 13 residues. Germline loops: CDR1 LGHNA, CDR2 YSLEER.

The J gene is TRBJ1-5, the V gene TRBV7-2. This CDR3 is 14 amino acids long. Germline lookup yields CDR1 SGHTA and CDR2 FQGNSA. Here the CDR3 reads CASTFSQLNQPQHF.

This chain links TRBV30 with TRBJ2-7. The CDR3 is 11 residues long. Germline CDR1 is GTSNPN and CDR2 is SVGIG (reference sequence). CDR3 sequence: CAWSVRGEQYF. The variable domain in full, completed from reference TRBV30 and TRBJ2-7, reads SQTIHQWPATLVQPVGSPLSLECTVEGTSNPNLYWYRQAAGRGLQLLFYSVGIGQISSEVPQNLSASRPQDRQFILSSKKLLLSDSGFYLCAWSVRGEQYFGPGTRLTVT.

The gene calls are TRBV18 and TRBJ2-1; lacking DNA, the TRBD1 call made by TCRdb goes unchecked. Germline loops: CDR1 KGHSH, CDR2 LQKENI. The CDR3 consists of 14 residues. The chain's CDR3 is CASSRGQAYNEQFF.

The chain recombines TRBV27 with TRBJ2-7; without DNA, the TCRdb call of TRBD1 cannot be checked. Germline CDR1 is MNHEY and CDR2 is SMNVEV (reference sequence). This CDR3 region has 13 residues. CDR3 sequence reads: CASSLLQGSEQYF.

This rearrangement joins TRBV6-2 or TRBV6-3 to TRBJ2-2; with no DNA, the TCRdb D assignment of TRBD1 cannot be verified. CDR1 MNHEY and CDR2 SVGEGT come from the germline V gene. The CDR3 has 13 amino acids. The CDR3 reads CAIADRGAGELFF.

The chain combines TRBV4-1 with TRBJ2-5; TCRdb's D call of TRBD1 is untestable without DNA. CDR1 is MGHRA, CDR2 YSYEKL, per germline. The CDR3 has 15 amino acids. CDR3 region: CASSQMTGGRETQYF.

This sequence joins TRBV20-1 and TRBJ2-3; with no DNA, the TCRdb D assignment of TRBD2 cannot be verified. Germline loops: CDR1 DFQATT, CDR2 SNEGSKA (reference sequence). The CDR3 totals 14 residues. CDR3 residues: CSILGGLTSDTQYF.